The 27 T cell receptor beta chains below come from one sample, sequenced in a study of cytomegalovirus exposure and HLA in healthy donors. The PCR was carried out with 60 Vbeta primers and 13 Jbeta primers. TCRdb's copy holds only in-frame clones and misses some; the assay was immunoSEQ multiplex PCR. The table lists some 120,000 clones, 70% to 80% of them singletons, with about 3.4% in the top ten. The sequenced sample was PBMCs. The receptors originated from a man between 25 and 39 years old in good health and CMV-seronegative.

This chain connects TRBV7-2 to TRBJ2-3, with D possibly being TRBD2 (7 bases). V dropped 2 bases and J dropped 4 bases, with 16 bases sitting between them. Germline V CDR1 and CDR2: SGHTA, FQGNSA. The CDR3 loop spans 16 amino acids. In DNA, the CDR3 is TGTGCCAGCAGCTTACACCCCGGGGGGCAGGCAGATACGCAGTATTTT. The encoded protein is CASSLHPGGQADTQYF.

The V gene is TRBV10-3, the J gene TRBJ1-2, with 8 bases aligning to TRBD1. CDR3 length equals 13 residues. Germline CDR1 ENHRY, CDR2 SYGVKD. V shed 11 bases, J shed 3 bases, and the junction held 8 bases outside the gene matches. The CDR3 reads CAFSQGADYGYTF. The CDR3 bases are TGTGCCTTCTCTCAGGGGGCCGACTATGGCTACACCTTC.

The rearrangement links TRBV10-3 to TRBJ2-6, with TRBD2 matching 7 bases. V lost 4 bases and J lost 2; bases outside the gene matches: 14. CDR3 length: 19 residues. The germline V gene encodes CDR1 ENHRY and CDR2 SYGVKD. The CDR3 region has the DNA TGTGCCATCAGTGGGATAACCGGGACTACTAGAGCTGGGGCCAACGTCCTGACTTTC. Amino acids: CAISGITGTTRAGANVLTF.

The V gene is TRBV11-2, the J gene TRBJ2-3; D is possibly TRBD2 (6 bases). Germline values: CDR1 SGHAT, CDR2 FQNNGV. V gave up 1 base and J gave up 4 bases, with 9 bases separating them. This CDR3 has 14 amino acids. The CDR3 here is CASSLGWGADTQYF. CDR3 nucleotides: TGTGCCAGCAGCTTAGGATGGGGGGCAGATACGCAGTATTTT.

The chain uses TRBV7-8 and TRBJ1-1; no firm D call. The CDR3 runs 12 residues. Germline CDR1 reads SGHVS; CDR2 reads FQNEAQ. V was clipped by 4 bases and J by 1 base, with 4 bases between them. CDR3 sequence: CASSWRNTEAFF. CDR3 bases: TGTGCCAGCAGCTGGAGGAACACTGAAGCTTTCTTT.

The chain combines TRBV30 with TRBJ2-1, with D hard to call. The CDR3 loop spans 13 amino acids. The V and J ends lost 2 bases and 8 bases respectively, with 13 bases between them. CDR1 is GTSNPN and CDR2 is SVGIG in the germline V gene (reference sequence). CDR3 nucleotides: TGTGCCTGGAGTAAGTTCCGGGTCTATGAGCAGTTCTTC. Protein: CAWSKFRVYEQFF.

This clone was detected only a few times. The chain recombines TRBV28 with TRBJ1-1, with D tentatively TRBD1 (5 bases). Germline V lookup: CDR1 MDHEN, CDR2 SYDVKM. CDR3 size: 15 residues. The V and J ends lost 2 bases and 3 bases respectively, with 13 bases between them. As DNA, the CDR3 is TGTGCCAGCAGTTTAAGGTCAGGGTCTCACACTGAAGCTTTCTTT. Its protein is CASSLRSGSHTEAFF.

The chain combines TRBV10-3 with TRBJ1-2; no clear D gene. CDR1 and CDR2 (germline): ENHRY, SYGVKD. The ends were cut back, 3 bases at V and 4 bases at J, with 15 bases in the middle. The CDR3 is 15 residues long. The CDR3: CAISEAGTTGYGYTF. CDR3 bases: TGTGCCATCAGTGAAGCCGGAACGACGGGCTATGGCTACACCTTC.

The chain uses TRBV6-5 and TRBJ2-6, with 8 positions matching TRBD1. Germline lookup yields CDR1 MNHEY and CDR2 SVGAGI. With V trimmed by 4 bases and J by 4 bases, 6 bases remained unmatched. The CDR3 loop spans 16 amino acids. The CDR3: CASSSQGEYGANVLTF. CDR3 nucleotide sequence: TGTGCCAGCAGTTCACAGGGGGAGTACGGGGCCAACGTCCTGACTTTC.

For the CDR3, the DNA is TGTGCCAGCAGTCCGACAGGGGGTTTCTACGAGCAGTACTTC. Its translation: CASSPTGGFYEQYF. This chain uses TRBV27 with TRBJ2-7; 9 nucleotides match TRBD1. V lost 5 bases, J lost 3 bases, and 5 bases stayed unmatched. Germline assignment: CDR1 MNHEY and CDR2 SMNVEV (reference sequence). The CDR3 is 14 amino acids.

This rearrangement joins TRBV9 to TRBJ2-1; TRBD1 is a possible D gene (6 bases). The germline V gene has CDR1 SGDLS and CDR2 YYNGEE. Trimming cost V 0 bases and J 0 bases, with 7 bases left between them. There are 15 residues in the CDR3. The CDR3 DNA reads as TGTGCCAGCAGCGTAGCAGGGGACTCCTACAATGAGCAGTTCTTC. Protein: CASSVAGDSYNEQFF.

This chain connects TRBV9 to TRBJ1-1; TRBD1 aligns across 7 bases. CDR3 length: 13 residues. After removal of 5 bases from V and 5 bases from J, the junction contained 6 bases not matched to a gene. Germline assignment: CDR1 SGDLS and CDR2 YYNGEE. The CDR3 region has the DNA TGTGCCAGCAGTCCAGGGGGGACGACTGAAGCTTTCTTT. Residues: CASSPGGTTEAFF.

The table lists this clone with a count of one. This chain joins TRBV5-4 and TRBJ1-2; D is perhaps TRBD1 (5 bases). The CDR3 has 14 amino acids. V lost 3 bases and J lost 8, with 17 bases in between. The germline gives CDR1 SGHNT, CDR2 YYREEE (reference sequence). The CDR3 sequence is CASSSGGVYFGYTF. For the CDR3, the DNA is TGTGCCAGCAGCTCGGGGGGGGTTTACTTCGGCTACACCTTC.

The chain links TRBV7-3 to TRBJ1-3; 9 bases line up with TRBD1. In germline, CDR1 is SGHTA, CDR2 FQGTGA. The ends lost 5 bases at V and 4 bases at J; junction bases unmatched: 6. This CDR3 region has 15 residues. DNA of the CDR3: TGTGCCAGCAGCCCGGGCGGGACAGGGGGAAACACCATATATTTT. It translates to CASSPGGTGGNTIYF.

This rearrangement joins TRBV19 to TRBJ2-7; the D is unclear. The germline gives CDR1 LNHDA, CDR2 SQIVND (reference sequence). This CDR3 spans 14 amino acids. Trimming stripped 5 bases from V and 2 bases from J, with 13 bases between. The CDR3 DNA reads as TGTGCCAGTAGTCGGGTAGCTTTGACCTACGAGCAGTACTTC. Its translation is CASSRVALTYEQYF.

CDR3 sequence: CASSPTPDISEQYF. Written as DNA, the CDR3 is TGTGCCAGCAGCCCCACCCCGGACATCTCCGAGCAGTACTTC. V usage is TRBV11-3 and J usage is TRBJ2-7; D may be TRBD1 (5 bases). CDR1 and CDR2 (germline): SGHNT, YENEEA. Trimming shortened V by 5 bases and J by 6 bases, and 17 bases separated the two germline ends. The CDR3 has 14 residues.

This rearrangement joins TRBV7-8 to TRBJ2-7, with a tentative D call TRBD1 (6 bases). V was pared by 0 bases and J by 1 base, with 13 bases between. This CDR3 contains 16 residues. Germline loops: CDR1 SGHVS, CDR2 FQNEAQ. CDR3 in amino acids: CASSLASGHSSYEQYF. CDR3 DNA sequence: TGTGCCAGCAGCTTAGCCTCGGGACACTCTTCCTACGAGCAGTACTTC.

The rearrangement links TRBV19 to TRBJ2-7, with 10 positions matching TRBD1. From germline, CDR1 is LNHDA and CDR2 SQIVND (reference sequence). V shed 5 bases, J shed 2 bases, and the junction held 3 bases outside the gene matches. The CDR3 is made up of 14 amino acids. The CDR3 here is CASSAGTGAYEQYF. CDR3 sequence (DNA): TGTGCCAGTAGTGCCGGGACAGGGGCCTACGAGCAGTACTTC.

This clone was found many times. The chain links TRBV6-5 to TRBJ1-1; D unresolved. The CDR3 extends over 14 amino acids. V lost 0 bases and J lost 1, with 6 bases in between. Germline loops: CDR1 MNHEY, CDR2 SVGAGI. In DNA, the CDR3 is TGTGCCAGCAGTTACTCCTACAGGAACACTGAAGCTTTCTTT. Translating it yields CASSYSYRNTEAFF.

The gene calls are TRBV12-5 and TRBJ1-1, with TRBD1 identical over 9 bases. Germline values: CDR1 LGHNT, CDR2 FRNRAP. The junction had 15 bases not matched to a gene; V was cut back by 2 bases and J by 2 bases. This CDR3 is built from 19 residues. CDR3 region: CASGLWGRDRAKPNTEAFF. CDR3 DNA sequence: TGTGCTAGTGGTTTGTGGGGACGGGACAGGGCGAAACCTAACACTGAAGCTTTCTTT.

This chain connects TRBV2 to TRBJ2-5, with TRBD1 matching over 8 bases. The CDR3 totals 14 residues. From germline, CDR1 is SNHLY and CDR2 FYNNEI. The ends lost 6 bases at V and 5 bases at J; junction bases unmatched: 8. The CDR3 DNA follows: TGTGCCAGCAGGAGACAGGGGTGGGTGGAGACCCAGTACTTC. This translates into CASRRQGWVETQYF.

The chain combines TRBV25-1 with TRBJ1-4; the match to TRBD1 covers 9 bases. Germline CDR1 reads MGHDK; CDR2 reads SYGVNS. The CDR3 covers 15 residues. With V trimmed by 2 bases and J by 7 bases, 5 bases remained unmatched. CDR3: CASSELTGGGEKLFF. The CDR3, as DNA: TGTGCCAGCAGTGAACTAACAGGGGGCGGTGAAAAACTGTTTTTT.

This chain uses TRBV27 with TRBJ1-5; no clear D. Trimming removed 4 bases from V and 4 bases from J, with 11 bases in between. Looked up from germline, CDR1 is MNHEY and CDR2 is SMNVEV (reference sequence). The CDR3 sequence is 14 residues long. In DNA form, the CDR3 reads TGTGCCAGCAGTTCACCAGGTGCTAATCAGCCCCAGCATTTT. Its protein is CASSSPGANQPQHF.

In its sample, this clone was seen once. This chain links TRBV7-3 with TRBJ2-1; possibly TRBD2 for D (7 bases). The germline gives CDR1 SGHTA, CDR2 FQGTGA. V lost 1 base to trimming and J lost 2 bases, with 15 bases between them. The CDR3 contains 17 residues. The CDR3 region is CASSLIGGGSPYNEQFF. CDR3 in DNA: TGTGCCAGCAGCTTAATAGGCGGGGGCAGCCCCTACAATGAGCAGTTCTTC. Complete variable domain (other parts from reference TRBV7-3 and TRBJ2-1): GAGVSQTPSNKVTEKGKYVELRCDPISGHTALYWYRQSLGQGPEFLIYFQGTGAADDSGLPNDRFFAVRPEGSVSTLKIQRTERGDSAVYLCASSLIGGGSPYNEQFFGPGTRLTVL.

V and J are TRBV10-1 and TRBJ2-5, with D tentatively TRBD1 (6 bases). Germline CDR1 and CDR2: WNHNN and SYGVQD (reference sequence). Between the trimmed V and J ends, which lost 6 bases and 5 bases, there was a span of 22 bases. This CDR3 has 16 residues. The CDR3 DNA sequence: TGCGCCAGCAGCACGAACCGGGACAAAGGACGGGAGACCCAGTACTTC. Protein: CASSTNRDKGRETQYF.

CDR3 DNA sequence: TGTGCCAGTAGTATCATGACTAGCACAGATACGCAGTATTTT. Amino acids: CASSIMTSTDTQYF. The rearrangement joins TRBV19 to TRBJ2-3; D uncertain. Trimming pared 3 bases from V and 0 bases from J, leaving 7 bases between. Germline V gene sequence: CDR1 LNHDA, CDR2 SQIVND (reference sequence). The CDR3 runs 14 residues. The variable domain in full, completed from reference TRBV19 and TRBJ2-3, reads DGGITQSPKYLFRKEGQNVTLSCEQNLNHDAMYWYRQDPGQGLRLIYYSQIVNDFQKGDIAEGYSVSREKKESFPLTVTSAQKNPTAFYLCASSIMTSTDTQYFGPGTRLTVL.

This clone has only a few counts. The chain employs TRBV6-1 and TRBJ1-5, with a weak D call TRBD1 (6 bases). The CDR3 runs to 14 residues. Germline CDR1 MNHNS, CDR2 SASEGT. Trimming left V 8 bases short and J 5 bases short, with 16 bases between. The CDR3: CASAYNRADQPQHF. Written as DNA, the CDR3 is TGTGCCAGCGCATACAACAGGGCTGATCAGCCCCAGCATTTT.